This T cell receptor beta chain derives from a study of blood T cell repertoires in COVID-19. Sequenced by immunoSEQ multiplex PCR; TCRdb stores in-frame clones only, minus some. The table has under 70,000 clones, approximately 80% seen once; the top ten hold 10% to 15%. The V gene lost 4 bases and the J gene lost 7 bases, with 15 bases spanning the gap. Germline-derived CDR1 and CDR2 are SGHTS and YDEGEE. CDR3 length: 15 residues. This rearrangement joins TRBV5-8 to TRBJ1-6; D gene uncertain. The sample taken for sequencing was peripheral blood. The source of this sequence is an elderly woman with acute or convalescent COVID-19. The CDR3 DNA is TGTGCCAGCAGCGAATACAGCGGTTACAATTCACCCCTCCACTTT. It encodes CASSEYSGYNSPLHF. The full variable domain, with the rest looked up from reference TRBV5-8 and TRBJ1-6, is EAGVTQSPTHLIKTRGQQATLRCSPISGHTSVYWYQQALGLGLQFLLWYDEGEERNRGNFPPRFSGRQFPNYSSELNVNALELEDSALYLCASSEYSGYNSPLHFGNGTRLTVT.